This TCR beta chain emerged from a study of T cell repertoires in cytomegalovirus infection. Study-wide context: Public TCR beta signatures were indicative of both CMV infection and a matching HLA type.

V was cut by 2 bases and J by 2 bases, with 6 bases left in between. In germline, CDR1 is WNHNN, CDR2 SYGVQD (reference sequence). CDR3 length: 13 residues. TCRdb reprocessed the reads via MiXCR and lists one record per CDR3 protein. The sample has 200,000 to 250,000 distinct CDR3 sequences; roughly 34% are singletons. Study-wide findings and caveats: Based on cumulative public TCR beta family frequency, carriers of CMV plus the relevant HLA were identified.

On this clonotype: Antigen unknown.

Sequenced here: CD8+ T cells from cultured PBMCs, sampled from culture after CMV antigen stimulation. The TCR comes from a human donor in good health (CMV status not recorded). Some clones in this sample may be carry-over from other donors' samples. The rearrangement links TRBV10-1 to TRBJ1-1; D gene ambiguous. CDR3 bases: TGCGCCAGCAGTGAGAGGCGAAACACTGAAGCTTTCTTT. Translated, it gives CASSERRNTEAFF.